This is a list of T cell receptor beta chains from one sample in a study of post-analysis software for immune sequencing data. MiXCR, run by TCRdb on the PCR reads, gives a single entry per CDR3 protein. This table has roughly 800,000 distinct CDR3 sequences, about 32% appearing once. The specimen sequenced was blood. These receptors were taken from a girl aged 5-17 years with multiple sclerosis. Both conserved end residues are part of each CDR3. Clone size appears in some rows only: once, few, many, or a class for an expanded clone.

clone_size: NA; j_call: TRBJ1-2; v_call: TRBV20-1; cdr3_length: 13; cdr3_aa: CSAAPGQAYGYTF
clone_size: few; j_call: TRBJ2-1; v_call: TRBV9; cdr3_length: 17; cdr3_aa: CASSVAGAGQMGNEQFF
clone_size: NA; j_call: TRBJ2-7; v_call: TRBV7-2; cdr3_length: 15; cdr3_aa: CASSRRAVPSYEQYF
clone_size: many; j_call: TRBJ2-1; v_call: TRBV29-1; cdr3_length: 12; cdr3_aa: CSVVERANEQFF
clone_size: few; j_call: TRBJ1-1; v_call: TRBV7-2; cdr3_length: 13; cdr3_aa: CASSLTGSTEAFF
clone_size: NA; j_call: TRBJ1-4; v_call: TRBV6-6; cdr3_length: 14; cdr3_aa: CASTRGATNEKLFF
clone_size: NA; j_call: TRBJ1-5; v_call: TRBV30; cdr3_length: 18; cdr3_aa: CAWSPSRLGSYSNQPQHF
clone_size: NA; j_call: TRBJ2-5; v_call: TRBV5-5; cdr3_length: 14; cdr3_aa: CASSLMSRAETQYF
clone_size: few; j_call: TRBJ1-1; v_call: TRBV29-1; cdr3_length: 11; cdr3_aa: CSVPGGTEAFF
clone_size: NA; j_call: TRBJ2-7; v_call: TRBV28; cdr3_length: 14; cdr3_aa: CASSSIAGVYEQYF
clone_size: NA; j_call: TRBJ2-3; v_call: TRBV6-2/TRBV6-3; cdr3_length: 15; cdr3_aa: CASCDRGGDTDTQYF
clone_size: few; j_call: TRBJ1-1; v_call: TRBV6-2/TRBV6-3; cdr3_length: 17; cdr3_aa: CASKDQTIPSKNTEAFF
clone_size: NA; j_call: TRBJ2-2; v_call: TRBV27; cdr3_length: 14; cdr3_aa: CASSLGGAAGELFF
clone_size: NA; j_call: TRBJ2-5; v_call: TRBV4-1; cdr3_length: 19; cdr3_aa: CASSPLATGGTVPRETQYF
clone_size: NA; j_call: TRBJ2-4; v_call: TRBV7-8; cdr3_length: 15; cdr3_aa: CASSLGQSIENIQYF
clone_size: few; j_call: TRBJ1-1; v_call: TRBV29-1; cdr3_length: 13; cdr3_aa: CSVGDRGRTEAFF
clone_size: NA; j_call: TRBJ2-3; v_call: TRBV29-1; cdr3_length: 13; cdr3_aa: CSGLQGSTDTQYF
clone_size: few; j_call: TRBJ2-1; v_call: TRBV12-3/TRBV12-4; cdr3_length: 14; cdr3_aa: CASTLAGMGNEQFF
clone_size: few; j_call: TRBJ1-2; v_call: TRBV6-1; cdr3_length: 11; cdr3_aa: CASQVVYGYTF
clone_size: few; j_call: TRBJ2-4; v_call: TRBV28; cdr3_length: 16; cdr3_aa: CASMDPPGGPPNIQYF
clone_size: NA; j_call: TRBJ2-2; v_call: TRBV24-1; cdr3_length: 12; cdr3_aa: CATAGDTGELFF
clone_size: NA; j_call: TRBJ2-1; v_call: TRBV7-9; cdr3_length: 14; cdr3_aa: CASSVSGTYNEQFF
clone_size: NA; j_call: TRBJ2-3; v_call: TRBV29-1; cdr3_length: 15; cdr3_aa: CSVLVAAVYTDTQYF
clone_size: NA; j_call: TRBJ2-5; v_call: TRBV28; cdr3_length: 19; cdr3_aa: CASSPTSGTSGRIVETQYF
clone_size: NA; j_call: TRBJ1-2; v_call: TRBV3-1; cdr3_length: 13; cdr3_aa: CASSQVRAYGYTF
clone_size: few; j_call: TRBJ2-1; v_call: TRBV6-1; cdr3_length: 14; cdr3_aa: CASSRDRVPNEQFF
clone_size: NA; j_call: TRBJ1-1; v_call: TRBV5-1; cdr3_length: 15; cdr3_aa: CASSHRVGVDTEAFF
clone_size: few; j_call: TRBJ1-1; v_call: TRBV6-5; cdr3_length: 14; cdr3_aa: CASSYDPGGAEAFF
clone_size: NA; j_call: TRBJ1-5; v_call: TRBV28; cdr3_length: 14; cdr3_aa: CATKDRASNQPQHF